The following is a T cell receptor beta chain sequence with its context. Its antigen is unknown. The data are from a study of chemoradiotherapy in HPV16-positive cancers. Points from the study as a whole: During treatment, candidate HPV-specific clones and E7-related motifs expanded in tumor.

Here immunoSEQ multiplex PCR was the method, and the copy in TCRdb shows in-frame clones only, minus some. The repertoire has some 32,000 clones, around 88% of them found once; the top ten carry around 5%. CDR3 length: 14 amino acids. The germline CDR1 and CDR2 sequences are SGHRS and YFSETQ. V lost 0 bases, J lost 6 bases, and 12 bases lay in between. This clonotype originated in a human donor with HPV-associated anogenital cancer. The rearrangement uses TRBV5-1 and TRBJ1-1, with D hard to call. The input for sequencing was blood, taken from a patient who underwent chemoradiotherapy. The CDR3 sequence is CASSLGEVGAEAFF. In DNA form, the CDR3 reads TGCGCCAGCAGCTTGGGCGAAGTCGGCGCTGAAGCTTTCTTT.